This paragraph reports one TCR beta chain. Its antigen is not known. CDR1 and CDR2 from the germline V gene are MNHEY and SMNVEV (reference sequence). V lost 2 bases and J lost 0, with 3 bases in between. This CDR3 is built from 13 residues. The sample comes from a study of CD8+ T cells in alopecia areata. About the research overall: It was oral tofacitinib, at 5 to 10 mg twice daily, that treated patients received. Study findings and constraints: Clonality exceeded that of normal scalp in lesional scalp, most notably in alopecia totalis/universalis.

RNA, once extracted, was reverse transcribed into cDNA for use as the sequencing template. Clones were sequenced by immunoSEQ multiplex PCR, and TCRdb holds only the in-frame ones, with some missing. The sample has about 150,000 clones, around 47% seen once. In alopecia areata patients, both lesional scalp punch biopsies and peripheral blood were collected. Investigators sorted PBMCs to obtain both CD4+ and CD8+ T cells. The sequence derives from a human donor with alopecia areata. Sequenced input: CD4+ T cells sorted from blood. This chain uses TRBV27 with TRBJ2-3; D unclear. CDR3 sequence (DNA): TGTGCCAGCAGTTTAACCAGCACAGATACGCAGTATTTT. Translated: CASSLTSTDTQYF.